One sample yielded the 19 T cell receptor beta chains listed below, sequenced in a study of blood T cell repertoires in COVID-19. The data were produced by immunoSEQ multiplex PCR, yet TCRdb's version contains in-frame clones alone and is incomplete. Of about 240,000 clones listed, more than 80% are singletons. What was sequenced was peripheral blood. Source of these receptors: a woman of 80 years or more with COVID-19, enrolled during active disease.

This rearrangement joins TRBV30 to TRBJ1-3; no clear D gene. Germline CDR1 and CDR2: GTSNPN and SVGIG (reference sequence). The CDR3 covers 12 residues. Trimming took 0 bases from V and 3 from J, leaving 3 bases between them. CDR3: CAWSVHGNTIYF. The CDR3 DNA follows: TGTGCCTGGAGTGTACATGGAAACACCATATATTTT.

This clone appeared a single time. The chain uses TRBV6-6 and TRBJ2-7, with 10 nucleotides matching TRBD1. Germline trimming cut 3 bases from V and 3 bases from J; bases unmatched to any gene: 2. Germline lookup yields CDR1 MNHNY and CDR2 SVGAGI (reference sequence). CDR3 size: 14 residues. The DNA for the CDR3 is TGTGCCAGCAGTTATGGGACAGGGGTCTACGAGCAGTACTTC. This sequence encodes CASSYGTGVYEQYF.

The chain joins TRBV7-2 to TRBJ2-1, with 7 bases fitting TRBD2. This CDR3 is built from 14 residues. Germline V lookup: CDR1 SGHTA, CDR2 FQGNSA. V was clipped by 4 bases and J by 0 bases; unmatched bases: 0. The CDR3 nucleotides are TGTGCCAGCAGCTCTAGCGGCTCCTACAATGAGCAGTTCTTC. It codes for CASSSSGSYNEQFF.

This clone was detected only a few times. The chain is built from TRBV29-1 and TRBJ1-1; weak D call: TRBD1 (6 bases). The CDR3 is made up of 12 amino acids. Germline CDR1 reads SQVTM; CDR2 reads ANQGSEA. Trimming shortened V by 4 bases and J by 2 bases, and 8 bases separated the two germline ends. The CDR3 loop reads CSVVGANTEAFF. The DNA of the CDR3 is TGCAGCGTTGTGGGGGCAAACACTGAAGCTTTCTTT.

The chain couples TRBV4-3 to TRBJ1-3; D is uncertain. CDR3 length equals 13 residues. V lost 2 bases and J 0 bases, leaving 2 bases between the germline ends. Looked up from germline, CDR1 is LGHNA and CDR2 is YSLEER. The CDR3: CASSQHSGNTIYF. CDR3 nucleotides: TGCGCCAGCAGCCAACACTCTGGAAACACCATATATTTT.

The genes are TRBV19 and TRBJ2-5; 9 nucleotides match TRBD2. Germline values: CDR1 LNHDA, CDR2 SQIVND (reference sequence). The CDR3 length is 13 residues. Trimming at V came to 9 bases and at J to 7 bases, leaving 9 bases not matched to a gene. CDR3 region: CASKLAGGGTQYF. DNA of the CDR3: TGTGCCAGCAAACTAGCGGGTGGTGGGACCCAGTACTTC.

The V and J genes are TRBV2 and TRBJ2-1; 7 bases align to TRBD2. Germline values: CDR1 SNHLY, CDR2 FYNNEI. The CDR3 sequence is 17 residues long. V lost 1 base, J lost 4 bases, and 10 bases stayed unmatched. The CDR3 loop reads CASSEEGTGGPYNEQFF. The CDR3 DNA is TGTGCCAGCAGTGAAGAAGGAACGGGGGGACCATACAATGAGCAGTTCTTC.

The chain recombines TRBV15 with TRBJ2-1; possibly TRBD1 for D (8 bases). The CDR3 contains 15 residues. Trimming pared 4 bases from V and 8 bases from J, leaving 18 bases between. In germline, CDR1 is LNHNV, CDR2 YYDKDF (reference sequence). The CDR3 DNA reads TGTGCCACCAGCATAGGACAGGGAGGGGTATATGAGCAGTTCTTC. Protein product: CATSIGQGGVYEQFF. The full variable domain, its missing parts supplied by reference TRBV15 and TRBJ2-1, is DAMVIQNPRYQVTQFGKPVTLSCSQTLNHNVMYWYQQKSSQAPKLLFHYYDKDFNNEADTPDNFQSRRPNTSFCFLDIRSPGLGDTAMYLCATSIGQGGVYEQFFGPGTRLTVL.

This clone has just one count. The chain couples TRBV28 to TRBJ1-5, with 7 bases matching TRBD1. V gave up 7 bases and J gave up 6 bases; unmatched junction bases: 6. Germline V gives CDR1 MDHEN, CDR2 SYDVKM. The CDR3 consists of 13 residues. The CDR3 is CASTRQGGQPQHF. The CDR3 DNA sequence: TGTGCCAGCACCCGACAGGGCGGTCAGCCCCAGCATTTT.

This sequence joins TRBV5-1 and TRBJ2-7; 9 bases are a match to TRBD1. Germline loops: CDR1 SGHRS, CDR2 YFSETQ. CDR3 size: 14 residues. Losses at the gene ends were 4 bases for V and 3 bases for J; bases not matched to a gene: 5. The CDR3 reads CASSPQTGGYEQYF. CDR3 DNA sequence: TGCGCCAGCAGCCCACAGACAGGGGGCTACGAGCAGTACTTC. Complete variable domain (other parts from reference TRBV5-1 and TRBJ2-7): KAGVTQTPRYLIKTRGQQVTLSCSPISGHRSVSWYQQTPGQGLQFLFEYFSETQRNKGNFPGRFSGRQFSNSRSEMNVSTLELGDSALYLCASSPQTGGYEQYFGPGTRLTVT.

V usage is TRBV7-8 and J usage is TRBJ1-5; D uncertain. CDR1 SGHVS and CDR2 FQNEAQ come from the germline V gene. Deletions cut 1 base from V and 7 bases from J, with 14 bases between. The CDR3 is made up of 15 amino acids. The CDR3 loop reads CASSLDLRARQPQHF. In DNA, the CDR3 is TGTGCCAGCAGCTTAGATCTGAGGGCTCGACAGCCCCAGCATTTT.

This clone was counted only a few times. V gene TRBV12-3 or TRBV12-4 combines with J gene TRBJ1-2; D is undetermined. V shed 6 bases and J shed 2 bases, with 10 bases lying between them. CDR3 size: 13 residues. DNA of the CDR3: TGTGCCAGCAGCCCGGACTTGAACTATGGCTACACCTTC. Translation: CASSPDLNYGYTF.

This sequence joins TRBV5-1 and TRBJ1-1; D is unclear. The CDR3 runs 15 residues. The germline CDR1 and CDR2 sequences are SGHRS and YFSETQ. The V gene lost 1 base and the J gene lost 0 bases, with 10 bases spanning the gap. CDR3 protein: CASSLQASLNTEAFF. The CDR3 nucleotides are TGCGCCAGCAGCTTGCAGGCCAGTTTGAACACTGAAGCTTTCTTT.

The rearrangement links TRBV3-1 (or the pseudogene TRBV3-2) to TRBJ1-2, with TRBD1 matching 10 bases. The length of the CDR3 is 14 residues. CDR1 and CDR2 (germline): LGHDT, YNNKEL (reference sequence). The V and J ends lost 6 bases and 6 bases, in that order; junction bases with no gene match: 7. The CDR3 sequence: CASSFGTGEDGYTF. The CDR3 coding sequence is TGTGCCAGCAGTTTCGGGACAGGGGAGGATGGCTACACCTTC.

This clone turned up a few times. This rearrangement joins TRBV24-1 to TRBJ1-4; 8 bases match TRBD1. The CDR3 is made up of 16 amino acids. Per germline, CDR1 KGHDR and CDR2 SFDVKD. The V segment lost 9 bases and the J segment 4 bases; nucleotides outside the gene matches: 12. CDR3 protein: CATPPGQAYLNEKLFF. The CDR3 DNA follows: TGTGCCACCCCTCCGGGACAGGCTTATCTTAATGAAAAACTGTTTTTT.

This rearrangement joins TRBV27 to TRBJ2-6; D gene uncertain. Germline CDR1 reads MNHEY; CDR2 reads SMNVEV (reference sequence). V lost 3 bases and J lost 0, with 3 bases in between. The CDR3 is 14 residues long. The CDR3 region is CASSFSSGANVLTF. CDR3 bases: TGTGCCAGCAGTTTCTCCTCTGGGGCCAACGTCCTGACTTTC.

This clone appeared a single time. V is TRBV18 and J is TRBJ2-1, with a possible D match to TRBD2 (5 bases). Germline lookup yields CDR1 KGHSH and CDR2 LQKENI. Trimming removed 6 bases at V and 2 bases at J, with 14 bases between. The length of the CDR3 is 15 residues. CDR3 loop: CASSFPGSTYNEQFF. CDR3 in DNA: TGTGCCAGCTCCTTTCCGGGGTCTACCTACAATGAGCAGTTCTTC.

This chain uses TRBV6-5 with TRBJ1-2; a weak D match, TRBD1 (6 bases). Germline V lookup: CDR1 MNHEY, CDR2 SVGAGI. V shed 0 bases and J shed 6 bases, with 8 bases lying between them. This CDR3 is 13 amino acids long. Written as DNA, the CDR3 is TGTGCCAGCAGTTACTCGGGGGCTCATGGCTACACCTTC. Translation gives CASSYSGAHGYTF.

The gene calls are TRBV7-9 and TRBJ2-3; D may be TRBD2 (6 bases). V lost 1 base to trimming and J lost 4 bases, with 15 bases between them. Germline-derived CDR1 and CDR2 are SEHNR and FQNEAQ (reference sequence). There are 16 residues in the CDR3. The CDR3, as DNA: TGTGCCAGCAGCTTAGGTGGCGGAGGGACGCCAGATACGCAGTATTTT. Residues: CASSLGGGGTPDTQYF.